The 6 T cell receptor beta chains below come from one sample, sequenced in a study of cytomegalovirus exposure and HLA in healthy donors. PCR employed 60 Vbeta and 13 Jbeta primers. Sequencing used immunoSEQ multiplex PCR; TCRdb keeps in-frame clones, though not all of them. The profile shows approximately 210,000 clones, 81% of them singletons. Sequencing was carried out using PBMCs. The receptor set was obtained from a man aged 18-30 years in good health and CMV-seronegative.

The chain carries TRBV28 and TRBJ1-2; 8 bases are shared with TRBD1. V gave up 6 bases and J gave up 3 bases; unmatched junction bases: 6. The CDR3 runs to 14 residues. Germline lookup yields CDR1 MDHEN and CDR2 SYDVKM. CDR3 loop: CASRGQGRYYGYTF. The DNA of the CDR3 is TGTGCCAGCAGAGGACAGGGAAGGTACTATGGCTACACCTTC.

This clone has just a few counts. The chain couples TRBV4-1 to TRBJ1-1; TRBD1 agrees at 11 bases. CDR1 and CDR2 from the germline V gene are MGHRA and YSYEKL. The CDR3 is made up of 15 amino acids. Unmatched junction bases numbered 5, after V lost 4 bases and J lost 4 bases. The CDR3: CASSLAGTGGTEAFF. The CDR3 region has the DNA TGCGCCAGCAGCCTAGCCGGGACAGGGGGCACTGAAGCTTTCTTT.

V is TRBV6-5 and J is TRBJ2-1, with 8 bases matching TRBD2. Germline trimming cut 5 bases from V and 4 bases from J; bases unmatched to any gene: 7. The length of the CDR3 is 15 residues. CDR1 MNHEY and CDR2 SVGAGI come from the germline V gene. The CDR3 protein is CASSINLAGYNEQFF. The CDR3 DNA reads TGTGCCAGCAGTATCAACTTAGCGGGGTACAATGAGCAGTTCTTC.

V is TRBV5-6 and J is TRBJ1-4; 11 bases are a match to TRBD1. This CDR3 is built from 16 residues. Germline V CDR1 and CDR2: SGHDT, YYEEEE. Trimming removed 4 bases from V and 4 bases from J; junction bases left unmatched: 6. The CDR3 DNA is TGTGCCAGCAGCCGGGACAGGGGGGCATTTAATGAAAAACTGTTTTTT. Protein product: CASSRDRGAFNEKLFF.

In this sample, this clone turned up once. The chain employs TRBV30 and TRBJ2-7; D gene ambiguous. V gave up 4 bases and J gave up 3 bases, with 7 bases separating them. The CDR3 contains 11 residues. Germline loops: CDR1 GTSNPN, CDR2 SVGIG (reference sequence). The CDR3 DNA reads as TGTGCCTGGAAGGCGGTCTACGAGCAGTACTTC. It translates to CAWKAVYEQYF.

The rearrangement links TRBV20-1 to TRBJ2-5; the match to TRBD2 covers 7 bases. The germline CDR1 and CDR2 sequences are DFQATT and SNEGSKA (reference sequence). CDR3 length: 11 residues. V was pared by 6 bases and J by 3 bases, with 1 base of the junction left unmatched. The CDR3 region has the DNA TGCAGTGCGGCGGGGGAAGAGACCCAGTACTTC. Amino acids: CSAAGEETQYF.